A single T cell receptor (beta chain) is shown here with its context. This entry belongs to a study of technical replicates of blood from several donors. Repertoires were generated with immunoSEQ multiplex PCR, while TCRdb's copy carries only in-frame clones and drops some. Of about 99,000 clones listed, 95% are singletons. The V and J ends lost 5 bases and 2 bases respectively, with 14 bases between them. The length of the CDR3 is 15 residues. CDR1 is SNHLY and CDR2 is FYNNEI in the germline V gene. V is TRBV2 and J is TRBJ2-3; a weak D match, TRBD1 (6 bases). The TCR was taken from a human donor in good health. Sequenced material: T cells isolated from PBMCs. Written as DNA, the CDR3 is TGTGCCAGCAGTCGCTACAGGGTTCCCACAGATACGCAGTATTTT. Translation: CASSRYRVPTDTQYF.